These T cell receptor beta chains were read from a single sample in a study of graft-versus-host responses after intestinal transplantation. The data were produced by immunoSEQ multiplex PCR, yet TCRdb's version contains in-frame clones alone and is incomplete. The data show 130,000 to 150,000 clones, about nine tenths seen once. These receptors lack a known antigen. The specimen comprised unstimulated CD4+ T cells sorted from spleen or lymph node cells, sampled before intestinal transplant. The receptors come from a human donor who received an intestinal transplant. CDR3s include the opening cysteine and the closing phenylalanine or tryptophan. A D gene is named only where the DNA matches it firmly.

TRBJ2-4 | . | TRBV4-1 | CASSPMGAGKNIQYF | TGCGCCAGCAGCCCGATGGGGGCTGGGAAGAACATTCAGTACTTC
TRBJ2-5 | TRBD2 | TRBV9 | CASSGGVAGTQETQYF | TGTGCCAGCAGCGGCGGGGTAGCGGGCACTCAAGAGACCCAGTACTTC
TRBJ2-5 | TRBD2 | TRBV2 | CASSGPGLGEETQYF | TGTGCCAGCAGTGGTCCGGGACTAGGGGAAGAGACCCAGTACTTC
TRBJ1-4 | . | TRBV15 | CATSRDRLRSNEKLFF | TGTGCCACCAGCAGAGATCGGTTACGGAGTAATGAAAAACTGTTTTTT
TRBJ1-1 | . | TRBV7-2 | CASSLPTGLVEAFF | TGTGCCAGCAGCTTACCCACAGGGCTGGTTGAAGCTTTCTTT
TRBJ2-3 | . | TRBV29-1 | CSVDGGPDTQYF | TGCAGCGTTGACGGGGGCCCAGATACGCAGTATTTT
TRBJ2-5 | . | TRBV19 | CASSIPQSGRETQYF | TGTGCCAGTAGTATCCCTCAGTCAGGGCGAGAGACCCAGTACTTC
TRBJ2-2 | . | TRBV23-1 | CASTVDYSGELFF | TGCGCCAGCACGGTGGATTACTCCGGGGAGCTGTTTTTT
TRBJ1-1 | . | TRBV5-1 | CASSLRGLNTEAFF | TGCGCCAGCAGCTTGAGGGGGTTGAACACTGAAGCTTTCTTT
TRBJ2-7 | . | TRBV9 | CASSPRSFDYEQYF | TGTGCCAGCAGCCCCCGTAGCTTTGACTACGAGCAGTACTTC
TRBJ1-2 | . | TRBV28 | CASRQTSLRGGYTF | TGTGCCAGCAGACAGACAAGCTTGAGGGGTGGCTACACCTTC
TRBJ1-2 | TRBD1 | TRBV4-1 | CASSQDGTGGRYGYTF | TGCGCCAGCAGCCAAGATGGGACAGGGGGCCGGTATGGCTACACCTTC
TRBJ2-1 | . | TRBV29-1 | CSVAGGGITQRGEQFF | TGCAGCGTTGCGGGCGGAGGGATTACACAGAGGGGTGAGCAGTTCTTC